These 24 T cell receptor beta chains were sequenced from one sample in a study of T cell clonality in common variable immunodeficiency. Sequencing used immunoSEQ multiplex PCR; TCRdb keeps in-frame clones, though not all of them. This sample comprises tens of thousands of clones, none seen once only. The sample was peripheral blood mononuclear cells. All receptors derive from a person aged 18 to 69 in good health.

Many counts were recorded for this clone. The sequence runs out 3 residues before the end of the CDR3; the remainder is reconstructed from the germline J gene. This chain connects TRBV2 to TRBJ1-6; 7 positions agree with TRBD1. CDR1 is SNHLY, CDR2 FYNNEI, per germline. The CDR3 spans 15 residues. With V trimmed by 6 bases and J by 9 bases, 11 bases remained unmatched. Partial CDR3 DNA: TGTGCCAGCAGGCCCGACAGGGTAGGAGCTTCACCC. Translated: CASRPDRVGASP. The CDR3 in full is CASRPDRVGASPLHF.

This clone has at least ten counts. The CDR3 end lies 3 residues beyond the end of the read and is filled in from the germline J gene. The J gene is TRBJ1-2, the V gene TRBV10-3; 10 bases agree with TRBD1. This CDR3 has 15 amino acids. Germline CDR1 and CDR2: ENHRY and SYGVKD. The junction had 6 bases not matched to a gene; V was cut back by 8 bases and J by 0 bases. The CDR3 bases that were read are TGTGCCATCGACAGGGGGCGCGGGTCTAACTATGGC. It specifies CAIDRGRGSNYG. The whole CDR3 protein is CAIDRGRGSNYGYTF.

This clone was detected ten times or more. The junction shows a germline mismatch at one end, possibly a read error. The sequence runs out 3 residues before the end of the CDR3; the remainder is reconstructed from the germline J gene. The chain uses TRBV7-7 and TRBJ1-1, with D unresolved. From germline, CDR1 is SSHAT and CDR2 FNYEAQ (reference sequence). The CDR3 is made up of 13 amino acids. The CDR3 sequence is CASSENINTEAFF. The DNA read from the CDR3 is TGTGCTAGCAGCGAGAACATTAACACTGAA.

Only a few counts were recorded for this clone. The read stops 3 residues short of the end of the CDR3; the missing end is completed from the germline J gene. The chain employs TRBV5-1 and TRBJ1-2; D is perhaps TRBD1 (6 bases). Trimming took off 0 bases at V and 7 bases at J, with 16 bases between the two ends. CDR1 is SGHRS, CDR2 YFSETQ, per germline. CDR3 length equals 15 residues. The CDR3: CASSLAWGTSGGYTF. The part of the CDR3 DNA that was read is TGCGCCAGCAGCTTGGCCTGGGGGACATCGGGTGGC.

This clone was observed at least ten times. Coverage ceases 3 residues before the CDR3 finishes, and the germline J gene fills in the end. The chain recombines TRBV18 with TRBJ1-2, with 8 bases fitting TRBD1. This CDR3 is 15 amino acids long. Germline V lookup: CDR1 KGHSH, CDR2 LQKENI. The ends lost 1 base at V and 3 bases at J; junction bases unmatched: 4. The CDR3: CASSPLDRADYGYTF. The sequenced part of the CDR3 DNA is TGTGCCAGCTCACCACTGGACAGGGCCGACTATGGC.

This clone has ten or more counts. The read comes to an end 3 residues before the CDR3 does, leaving the germline J gene to fill in the end. The chain couples TRBV5-1 to TRBJ2-1, with D hard to call. V dropped 6 bases and J dropped 7 bases, with 20 bases sitting between them. Per the germline V gene, CDR1 is SGHRS and CDR2 is YFSETQ. This CDR3 region has 15 residues. CDR3 amino acids: CASTIQGGLRNEQFF. Incomplete CDR3 DNA: TGCGCCAGCACAATTCAAGGCGGCCTTAGGAATGAG.

This clone occurred many times. The observed sequence ends 3 residues before the CDR3 terminus, with the missing tail filled in from the germline J gene. The rearrangement uses TRBV27 and TRBJ2-3; D remains unclear. The germline CDR1 and CDR2 sequences are MNHEY and SMNVEV (reference sequence). This CDR3 has 13 amino acids. Trimming took off 8 bases at V and 2 bases at J, with 11 bases between the two ends. Incomplete CDR3 DNA: TGTGCCAGCGGCCCCCCCCACACAGATACG. It translates to CASGPPHTDT. The full CDR3 protein is CASGPPHTDTQYF.

This clone was seen repeatedly, ten times or more. The observed sequence ends 3 residues before the CDR3 terminus, with the missing tail filled in from the germline J gene. This chain uses TRBV18 with TRBJ2-3; 7 bases map to TRBD1. V shed 1 base, J shed 1 base, and the junction held 8 bases outside the gene matches. This CDR3 comprises 17 residues. Germline lookup yields CDR1 KGHSH and CDR2 LQKENI. CDR3 loop: CASSPRNRGLGTDTQYF. The DNA read from the CDR3 is TGTGCCAGCTCACCACGGAACAGGGGTTTGGGCACAGATACG.

This clone was seen ten or more times. Read data end 3 residues before the CDR3 end; the end is taken from the germline J gene. The chain recombines TRBV5-6 with TRBJ1-5, with TRBD1 matching 10 bases. The V segment lost 2 bases and the J segment 3 bases; nucleotides outside the gene matches: 2. Germline CDR1 reads SGHDT; CDR2 reads YYEEEE. This CDR3 is built from 15 residues. The CDR3 bases that were read are TGTGCCAGCAGCTTTGGGACAGGGGACAATCAGCCC. Its protein is CASSFGTGDNQP. The CDR3 as a whole reads CASSFGTGDNQPQHF.

The table lists this clone with many counts. The read ends 3 residues shy of where the CDR3 ends; the end is completed using the germline J gene. The V call is TRBV5-1, the J call TRBJ2-3; possible D gene TRBD2, 5 bases. Trimming took off 1 base at V and 1 base at J, with 13 bases between the two ends. Germline values: CDR1 SGHRS, CDR2 YFSETQ. The CDR3 is made up of 16 amino acids. The covered CDR3 bases are TGCGCCAGCAGCTTGTTTCTAGCCCCTCGCACAGATACG. Amino acids: CASSLFLAPRTDT. The complete CDR3 protein is CASSLFLAPRTDTQYF. The full variable domain, in which reference TRBV5-1 and TRBJ2-3 provide the parts outside the CDR3, is KAGVTQTPRYLIKTRGQQVTLSCSPISGHRSVSWYQQTPGQGLQFLFEYFSETQRNKGNFPGRFSGRQFSNSRSEMNVSTLELGDSALYLCASSLFLAPRTDTQYFGPGTRLTVL.

This clone was detected many times. The read finishes 3 residues shy of the CDR3 end, and the germline J gene is used to complete it. This chain joins TRBV30 and TRBJ2-2; unclear D gene. Germline CDR1 and CDR2: GTSNPN and SVGIG (reference sequence). V was trimmed by 1 base and J by 6 bases, leaving 9 bases between them. The CDR3 is 13 amino acids. CDR3 DNA, as far as it was read: TGTGCCTGGAGTGGAATCCGGGCCGGGGAG. As protein: CAWSGIRAGE. The entire CDR3 is CAWSGIRAGELFF. Complete variable domain (other parts from reference TRBV30 and TRBJ2-2): SQTIHQWPATLVQPVGSPLSLECTVEGTSNPNLYWYRQAAGRGLQLLFYSVGIGQISSEVPQNLSASRPQDRQFILSSKKLLLSDSGFYLCAWSGIRAGELFFGEGSRLTVL.

This clone has at least ten counts. The CDR3 end lies 3 residues beyond the end of the read and is filled in from the germline J gene. The chain joins TRBV4-2 to TRBJ2-3, with 9 bases aligning to TRBD2. CDR1 is LGHNA and CDR2 is YNFKEQ in the germline V gene. The CDR3 spans 19 residues. Germline trimming cut 0 bases from V and 0 bases from J; bases unmatched to any gene: 10. CDR3 bases read: TGTGCCAGCAGCCAAGATCGGGCGGGAGGGACATCTAGCACAGATACG. Its protein is CASSQDRAGGTSSTDT. The CDR3, in full, reads CASSQDRAGGTSSTDTQYF.

In its sample, this clone was seen many times. From the germline J gene comes the end of the CDR3, since the read stops 3 residues before it. The V gene is TRBV18, the J gene TRBJ1-6; 8 bases agree with TRBD1. CDR1 KGHSH and CDR2 LQKENI come from the germline V gene. This CDR3 comprises 16 residues. V shed 4 bases and J 9 bases; nucleotides not matched to a gene: 11. The CDR3 DNA, read in part, is TGTGCCAGCTCACTAGTAGACAGGGGAAGAGGTTCACCC. It encodes CASSLVDRGRGSP. The complete CDR3 sequence is CASSLVDRGRGSPLHF.

This clone showed up many times. The sequenced CDR3 bases are TGCGCCAGCAGTGAGAGACTAGCTCCCAATGAG. It yields the protein CASSERLAPNE. The whole CDR3 protein is CASSERLAPNEQFF. V and J are TRBV10-2 and TRBJ2-1, with 7 bases aligning to TRBD2. The read terminates 3 residues before the CDR3 end, so the remaining end is supplied by the germline J gene. This CDR3 has 14 residues. The V gene's germline CDR1 is WSHSY and CDR2 SAAADI. With V trimmed by 2 bases and J by 6 bases, 4 bases remained unmatched.

This clone was seen at least ten times. The read gets to within 3 residues of the CDR3 end, and the germline J gene fills in the rest. V gene TRBV20-1 combines with J gene TRBJ2-7, with TRBD2 matching 11 bases. This CDR3 contains 14 residues. The trim removed 4 bases at V and 3 bases at J, leaving 5 bases unmatched. The germline V gene has CDR1 DFQATT and CDR2 SNEGSKA (reference sequence). The DNA read from the CDR3 is TGCAGTGCTACCGGACTAGCGGGCATCTACGAG. This gives the protein CSATGLAGIYE. Given in full, the CDR3 is CSATGLAGIYEQYF.

This clone was observed at least ten times. With the read ending 3 residues before the CDR3 end, the germline J gene is used to fill in that end. V and J are TRBV13 and TRBJ2-2; the match to TRBD2 covers 9 bases. The CDR3 extends over 16 amino acids. Germline lookup yields CDR1 PRHDT and CDR2 FYEKMQ (reference sequence). J lost 6 bases, V lost 0 bases, and 5 bases had no gene match. The sequenced CDR3 bases are TGTGCCAGCAGCTTAGGGGGACTAGCTTTATCCGGGGAG. The encoded protein is CASSLGGLALSGE. The complete CDR3 protein is CASSLGGLALSGELFF.

This clone was seen repeatedly, ten times or more. Read coverage stops 3 residues before the CDR3 terminus; the germline J gene supplies the remainder. The V call is TRBV20-1, the J call TRBJ2-3; D gene ambiguous. This CDR3 has 15 amino acids. Looked up from germline, CDR1 is DFQATT and CDR2 is SNEGSKA (reference sequence). Trimming took 5 bases from V and 0 from J, leaving 15 bases between them. The covered CDR3 bases are TGCAGTGCTCAGAGACGTGGCGGTAGCACAGATACG. It yields the protein CSAQRRGGSTDT. Given in full, the CDR3 is CSAQRRGGSTDTQYF.

In this sample, this clone turned up many times. The read falls 3 residues short of the CDR3 end, and the missing part is taken from the germline J gene. V is TRBV2 and J is TRBJ2-6, with TRBD1 as a possible D gene (6 bases). Trimming stripped 6 bases from V and 0 bases from J, with 9 bases between. Germline V gene data show CDR1 as SNHLY and CDR2 as FYNNEI. The CDR3 runs to 15 residues. The CDR3 is CASSWTDSGANVLTF. The CDR3 bases that were read are TGTGCCAGCAGCTGGACAGACTCTGGGGCCAACGTC.

This clone was recorded at least ten times. The CDR3 extends 3 residues past the end of the read, so its final part is completed from the germline J gene. The chain couples TRBV6-2 or TRBV6-3 to TRBJ1-6; D not certain. Per the germline V gene, CDR1 is MNHEY and CDR2 is SVGEGT. This CDR3 spans 17 amino acids. Trimming removed 0 bases from V and 6 bases from J, with 15 bases in between. The CDR3 loop is CASSYSITGLSNSPLHF. Partial CDR3 DNA: TGTGCCAGCAGTTACTCGATTACGGGGTTGAGTAATTCACCC.

This clone was counted many times. The read ends 3 residues before the CDR3 terminus; that terminus is restored from the germline J gene. The rearrangement joins TRBV5-1 to TRBJ1-2; TRBD1 matches at 7 bases. V gave up 7 bases and J gave up 0 bases; unmatched junction bases: 6. This CDR3 has 14 residues. Per germline, CDR1 SGHRS and CDR2 YFSETQ. The CDR3 sequence is CASSTGDANYGYTF. The sequenced CDR3 bases are TGCGCCAGCTCCACAGGGGACGCTAACTATGGC.

This clone was counted many times. Read sequence stops 3 residues before the CDR3 end, and the germline J gene provides the missing end. J is TRBJ2-1 and V is TRBV6-4; D call uncertain. Trimming cost V 3 bases and J 3 bases, with 12 bases left between them. Germline-derived CDR1 and CDR2 are MRHNA and SNTAGT. CDR3 length: 15 amino acids. CDR3 amino acids: CASSDSRGHYNEQFF. CDR3 DNA (partial): TGTGCCAGCAGTGATTCTCGCGGTCACTACAATGAG.

This clone was recorded at least ten times. Coverage ceases 3 residues before the CDR3 finishes, and the germline J gene fills in the end. The V gene is TRBV19, the J gene TRBJ2-7; a weak D match, TRBD1 (5 bases). The length of the CDR3 is 14 residues. Trimming cost V 4 bases and J 3 bases, with 13 bases left between them. Looked up from germline, CDR1 is LNHDA and CDR2 is SQIVND (reference sequence). Partial CDR3 DNA: TGTGCCAGTAGTACCAGGGTTTGGAACTACGAG. Residues: CASSTRVWNYE. Given in full, the CDR3 is CASSTRVWNYEQYF.

In this sample, this clone turned up many times. The read terminates 3 residues before the CDR3 end, so the remaining end is supplied by the germline J gene. The V and J genes are TRBV29-1 and TRBJ1-1, with D tentatively TRBD1 (5 bases). CDR1 and CDR2 from the germline V gene are SQVTM and ANQGSEA. V gave up 7 bases and J gave up 1 base, with 19 bases separating them. The CDR3 is 15 amino acids. The sequenced CDR3 bases are TGCAGCGCCCCGGGGGGTTCCAACGCGAACACTGAA. This codes for CSAPGGSNANTE. The full CDR3 reads CSAPGGSNANTEAFF.

This clone has a count of ten or more. The read terminates 3 residues before the CDR3 end, so the remaining end is supplied by the germline J gene. The chain carries TRBV2 and TRBJ2-7, with D perhaps TRBD1 (5 bases). V gave up 6 bases and J gave up 2 bases, with 11 bases separating them. Per germline, CDR1 SNHLY and CDR2 FYNNEI. This CDR3 contains 13 residues. CDR3 DNA (partial): TGTGCCAGCAGGGTCACAGGTGCCTACGAG. Translating it yields CASRVTGAYE. The full-length CDR3 reads as CASRVTGAYEQYF.